The clone carrying this T cell receptor (beta chain) turned up a few times. The antigen remains undetermined. PCR employed 60 Vbeta and 13 Jbeta primers. Produced via immunoSEQ multiplex PCR; TCRdb's table is partial and in-frame only. The sample has 90,000 to 130,000 clones; over 60% are singletons. This sample is part of a study of cytomegalovirus exposure and HLA in healthy donors. Study-wide context: About 85 million unique TCRs from HLA-typed donors were held in an early release of data.

Whole-study findings and limits: Later analysis identified several of the most significant clusters that appeared linked to common viral pathogens. Evidence from a later analysis indicated that most CMV-associated TCR beta chains looked HLA-restricted. Reportedly, cytomegalovirus status was diagnosed with high sensitivity and specificity.

Germline CDR1 reads SGHTA; CDR2 reads FQGTGA. The J segment lost 5 bases and the V segment lost 5 bases, leaving 9 bases of the junction unmatched. This CDR3 region has 15 residues. This sequence joins TRBV7-3 and TRBJ2-5; 9 nucleotides match TRBD2. The sequence came from a woman between 18 and 30 years old in good health and CMV-seropositive. Sample: PBMCs. The DNA for the CDR3 is TGTGCCAGCAGCCTGGCGGGAGGGCTACTGGAGACCCAGTACTTC. It translates to CASSLAGGLLETQYF.